Below are 7 T cell receptor beta chains sequenced from a single sample in a study of cytomegalovirus exposure and HLA in healthy donors. PCR amplification relied on 60 Vbeta primers (plus 13 Jbeta primers). The table came from immunoSEQ multiplex PCR; TCRdb's copy has only in-frame clones and leaves some out. The sample consists of some 150,000 clones, more than 75% of them appearing once. Input material: PBMCs. The receptors were gathered from a woman aged 50 to 65 in good health and CMV-seropositive.

V usage is TRBV4-3 and J usage is TRBJ2-5; 9 bases map to TRBD2. The germline V gene encodes CDR1 LGHNA and CDR2 YSLEER. The V gene end was trimmed by 1 base and the J gene end by 4 bases; junction bases not matched to a gene: 4. The CDR3 is 15 residues long. The CDR3 region is CASSQGGGAGETQYF. CDR3 DNA: TGCGCCAGCAGCCAAGGCGGGGGGGCCGGAGAGACCCAGTACTTC.

The rearrangement joins TRBV30 to TRBJ1-2; 8 bases line up with TRBD1. Germline CDR1 reads GTSNPN; CDR2 reads SVGIG (reference sequence). This CDR3 contains 14 residues. The trim removed 5 bases at V and 3 bases at J, leaving 8 bases unmatched. CDR3 sequence: CAWSQGQGDYGYTF. CDR3 in DNA: TGTGCCTGGTCCCAAGGACAGGGTGACTATGGCTACACCTTC.

The chain couples TRBV2 to TRBJ2-3; D might be TRBD2 (7 bases). The CDR3 spans 16 residues. Germline lookup yields CDR1 SNHLY and CDR2 FYNNEI. V was cut by 2 bases and J by 3 bases, with 15 bases left in between. The CDR3 region is CASSETVAGATDTQYF. The CDR3 nucleotides read TGTGCCAGCAGTGAAACGGTGGCGGGGGCTACAGATACGCAGTATTTT.

With respect to this clone: At one boundary the junction diverges from the germline segment, which might be a read error. The chain links TRBV7-6 to TRBJ2-6; 7 bases are a match to TRBD1. The germline gives CDR1 SGHVS, CDR2 FNYEAQ. The CDR3 loop spans 16 amino acids. The chain's CDR3 is CASSLPIAKGANGLTF. DNA for the CDR3: TGTGCCAGCAGCCTGCCGATCGCTAAGGGGGCCAACGGCCTGACTTTC. Drawing the rest from reference TRBV7-6 and TRBJ2-6, the complete variable domain is GAGVSQSPRYKVTKRGQDVALRCDPISGHVSLYWYRQALGQGPEFLTYFNYEAQQDKSGLPNDRFSAERPEGSISTLTIQRTEQRDSAMYRCASSLPIAKGANGLTFGAGSRLTVL.

This chain uses TRBV6-5 with TRBJ1-5; 9 bases agree with TRBD1. CDR1 and CDR2 (germline): MNHEY, SVGAGI. This CDR3 is built from 13 residues. V shed 4 bases, J shed 7 bases, and the junction held 2 bases outside the gene matches. CDR3 nucleotides: TGTGCCAGCAGTTGGGACAGGGTCCAGCCCCAGCATTTT. It yields the protein CASSWDRVQPQHF.

Only a few counts were recorded for this clone. In DNA, the CDR3 is TGCGCCAGCAGCTTGGGGACTAGCGGAGAGAATGAGCAGTTCTTC. Protein product: CASSLGTSGENEQFF. The chain recombines TRBV5-1 with TRBJ2-1, with TRBD2 matching over 10 bases. The CDR3 is 15 amino acids. V shed 0 bases, J shed 7 bases, and the junction held 4 bases outside the gene matches. Germline values: CDR1 SGHRS, CDR2 YFSETQ.

This rearrangement joins TRBV11-2 to TRBJ2-5; 11 nucleotides agree with TRBD2. V was clipped by 4 bases and J by 5 bases; unmatched bases: 6. CDR1 is SGHAT and CDR2 is FQNNGV in the germline V gene. The CDR3 loop spans 15 amino acids. CDR3 in DNA: TGTGCCAGCAGCTATAGCGGGGGGGCCGGGGAGACCCAGTACTTC. Its protein product is CASSYSGGAGETQYF.